These 32 T cell receptor beta chains came from one sample sequenced in a study of vaccination effects on CD4 cells after COVID-19 (dated by TCRdb to 2022 to 2024). The library was built by means of the immunoSEQ multiplex PCR assay. Sourced from immuneACCESS, this table was stored by TCRdb with only in-frame sequences that have V and J called. A share of the clones is absent; for the studies checked, an unresolved V gene accounts for under half, and the remainder has no known explanation. The sample has just under 75,000 clones on record, roughly four fifths of them singletons. 2% to 3% of the sample is taken by the ten largest. These receptors' antigens are unknown. After more than 9 days of culture, CD4+ T cells were isolated with the EasySep CD4+ T cell isolation kit. Each participant got two doses of an mRNA SARS-CoV-2 vaccine, either BNT162b2 or mRNA-1273. The material was CD4+ T cells from PBMCs cultured without peptide, obtained after COVID-19 vaccination. The receptors stem from a human donor who received a COVID-19 vaccine.

V and J are TRBV3-1 (or the pseudogene TRBV3-2) and TRBJ2-2, with D perhaps TRBD2 (7 bases). V was clipped by 5 bases and J by 4 bases, with 11 bases between them. The CDR3 is 14 residues long. Germline CDR1 is LGHDT and CDR2 is YNNKEL (reference sequence). The CDR3 DNA reads TGTGCCAGCAGCATACGGGGGGCCACCGGGGAGCTGTTTTTT. Residues: CASSIRGATGELFF.

The chain carries TRBV10-2 and TRBJ1-3; 7 bases line up with TRBD1. Per germline, CDR1 WSHSY and CDR2 SAAADI. The CDR3 has 16 residues. The V gene end was trimmed by 6 bases and the J gene end by 0 bases; junction bases not matched to a gene: 8. CDR3: CASRPEDRRSGNTIYF. The CDR3 DNA follows: TGCGCCAGCAGACCAGAGGACAGGCGCTCTGGAAACACCATATATTTT.

The chain couples TRBV7-8 to TRBJ1-1; D is unclear. V was pared by 3 bases and J by 3 bases, with 11 bases between. Looked up from germline, CDR1 is SGHVS and CDR2 is FQNEAQ. The CDR3 spans 14 residues. The CDR3 sequence: CASSFTRGDTEAFF. The CDR3 region has the DNA TGTGCCAGCAGCTTTACCCGGGGTGACACTGAAGCTTTCTTT.

The CDR3 coding sequence is TGCGCCAGCAGCTTTGACGGCTTGAACACTGAAGCTTTCTTT. Translation: CASSFDGLNTEAFF. This sequence joins TRBV5-1 and TRBJ1-1, with unresolved D. The V and J ends lost 2 bases and 0 bases respectively, with 8 bases between them. CDR3 size: 14 residues. The germline CDR1 and CDR2 sequences are SGHRS and YFSETQ.

The chain recombines TRBV10-3 with TRBJ2-7, with D perhaps assigned TRBD1 or TRBD2 (5 bases each). Trimming left V 8 bases short and J 2 bases short, with 16 bases between. Germline CDR1 reads ENHRY; CDR2 reads SYGVKD. CDR3 length: 14 residues. As DNA, the CDR3 is TGTGCCATCTACCTTGGGGGTACCCCCTACGAGCAGTACGTC. Its protein is CAIYLGGTPYEQYV.

The chain carries TRBV5-1 and TRBJ1-4, with D perhaps matching TRBD1 (5 bases). Trimming shortened V by 4 bases and J by 2 bases, and 12 bases separated the two germline ends. Germline values: CDR1 SGHRS, CDR2 YFSETQ. The CDR3 totals 15 residues. CDR3 region: CASSAAGSTNEKLFF. DNA for the CDR3: TGCGCCAGCAGCGCGGCAGGGTCGACTAATGAAAAACTGTTTTTT.

The chain joins TRBV15 to TRBJ1-4; D is perhaps TRBD1 (6 bases). The CDR3 is made up of 15 amino acids. Trimming stripped 3 bases from V and 6 bases from J, with 14 bases between. Germline CDR1 reads LNHNV; CDR2 reads YYDKDF (reference sequence). CDR3 bases: TGTGCCACCAGCAGGTCAACAGGGAACTATGAAAAACTGTTTTTT. It translates to CATSRSTGNYEKLFF.

Here the CDR3 DNA reads TGCGCCAGCAGCCGATCAACCCAGGGAAACACTGAAGCTTTCTTT. Protein sequence: CASSRSTQGNTEAFF. The V call is TRBV4-3, the J call TRBJ1-1; D possibly corresponds to TRBD1 (5 bases). The V end was cut by 4 bases, the J end by 2 bases, with 14 bases between. From germline, CDR1 is LGHNA and CDR2 YSLEER. The CDR3 loop spans 15 amino acids.

A few counts support this clone. CDR3 sequence (DNA): TGTGCCAGCAGCTTGGCTCAGGGTTTAGAGACCCAGTACTTC. The encoded protein is CASSLAQGLETQYF. The J gene is TRBJ2-5, the V gene TRBV5-4; D possibly corresponds to TRBD1 (5 bases). Trimming removed 0 bases at V and 4 bases at J, with 10 bases between. The CDR3 runs to 14 residues. Germline V gene lookup returns CDR1 SGHNT and CDR2 YYREEE (reference sequence).

J is TRBJ2-7 and V is TRBV19; the D is unclear. Germline V gives CDR1 LNHDA, CDR2 SQIVND (reference sequence). The CDR3 runs 13 residues. Trimming left V 1 base short and J 3 bases short, with 7 bases between. As DNA, the CDR3 is TGTGCCAGTAGTATAGGGCAGAACTACGAGCAGTACGTC. Its translation is CASSIGQNYEQYV.

V is TRBV3-1 (or the pseudogene TRBV3-2) and J is TRBJ2-3, with D perhaps TRBD2 (5 bases). V lost 4 bases, J lost 0 bases, and 14 bases lay in between. The CDR3 length is 16 residues. Germline values: CDR1 LGHDT, CDR2 YNNKEL (reference sequence). The DNA for the CDR3 is TGTGCCAGCAGCCCCTCTTCAGCGGCTAGCACAGATACGCAGTATTTT. This encodes CASSPSSAASTDTQYF.

This chain uses TRBV2 with TRBJ2-6; maybe TRBD1 (5 bases). V was trimmed by 1 base and J by 1 base, leaving 11 bases between them. Germline V gene sequence: CDR1 SNHLY, CDR2 FYNNEI. The CDR3 contains 17 residues. The DNA of the CDR3 is TGTGCCAGCAGTGAAGGGACAACATCGTCTGGGGCCAACGTCCTGACTTTC. Amino acid sequence: CASSEGTTSSGANVLTF.

This chain joins TRBV11-3 and TRBJ2-7; 8 nucleotides match TRBD2. The CDR3 covers 15 residues. Looked up from germline, CDR1 is SGHNT and CDR2 is YENEEA. Trimming removed 10 bases from V and 0 bases from J; junction bases left unmatched: 11. The CDR3 bases are TGTGCCACTTACGTTAGCGGGGCCAGCTCCTACGAGCAGTACGTC. Its translation: CATYVSGASSYEQYV.

This clone was seen only once. This chain joins TRBV2 and TRBJ1-5; D unclear. The CDR3 has 13 amino acids. Trimming stripped 2 bases from V and 4 bases from J, with 6 bases between. Germline-derived CDR1 and CDR2 are SNHLY and FYNNEI. CDR3 coding DNA: TGTGCCAGCAGTGAATACGGGAATCAGCCCCAGCATTTT. This sequence encodes CASSEYGNQPQHF.

CDR3 loop: CASNPEVGGRQPQHF. The CDR3, as DNA: TGTGCCAGCAATCCTGAGGTGGGGGGACGGCAGCCCCAGCATTTT. The chain employs TRBV28 and TRBJ1-5; D perhaps matches TRBD1 (5 bases). Per the germline V gene, CDR1 is MDHEN and CDR2 is SYDVKM. Trimming cost V 7 bases and J 7 bases, with 20 bases left between them. The length of the CDR3 is 15 residues.

This clone showed up many times. The chain carries TRBV3-1 (or the pseudogene TRBV3-2) and TRBJ1-1; the D gene is possibly TRBD1 (6 bases). The germline gives CDR1 LGHDT, CDR2 YNNKEL (reference sequence). V lost 6 bases, J lost 4 bases, and 15 bases lay in between. The CDR3 runs to 14 residues. The CDR3 here is CASSHDRRSTEAFF. CDR3 nucleotide sequence: TGTGCCAGCAGTCATGACAGGAGGAGCACTGAAGCTTTCTTT.

This clone appeared once. This chain uses TRBV19 with TRBJ1-6; 7 bases are a match to TRBD1. Germline CDR1 reads LNHDA; CDR2 reads SQIVND (reference sequence). The CDR3 is 15 residues long. The ends lost 9 bases at V and 7 bases at J; junction bases unmatched: 12. Written as DNA, the CDR3 is TGTGCCAGCACCGCCCTTTCGACAGGGAATTCACCCCTCCACTTT. It translates to CASTALSTGNSPLHF. Full variable domain (missing parts from reference TRBV19 and TRBJ1-6): DGGITQSPKYLFRKEGQNVTLSCEQNLNHDAMYWYRQDPGQGLRLIYYSQIVNDFQKGDIAEGYSVSREKKESFPLTVTSAQKNPTAFYLCASTALSTGNSPLHFGNGTRLTVT.

V and J are TRBV24-1 and TRBJ2-1; 9 positions match TRBD1. The V gene end was trimmed by 4 bases and the J gene end by 6 bases; junction bases not matched to a gene: 15. This CDR3 is 18 amino acids long. Looked up from germline, CDR1 is KGHDR and CDR2 is SFDVKD. CDR3 in DNA: TGTGCCACCAGTGACCCATCAACAGGGGGCTCCTTGGTCAATGAGCAGTTCTTC. This encodes CATSDPSTGGSLVNEQFF.

This clone was counted once. The chain employs TRBV3-1 (or the pseudogene TRBV3-2) and TRBJ2-5; TRBD2 matches at 7 bases. This CDR3 spans 15 amino acids. Germline CDR1 reads LGHDT; CDR2 reads YNNKEL (reference sequence). The ends lost 4 bases at V and 5 bases at J; junction bases unmatched: 10. CDR3 loop: CASSLPRGEAETQYF. DNA for the CDR3: TGTGCCAGCAGCCTCCCCCGGGGGGAGGCCGAGACCCAGTACTTC.

The gene calls are TRBV9 and TRBJ1-1; D is perhaps TRBD1 (5 bases). V lost 4 bases, J lost 4 bases, and 14 bases lay in between. The V gene's germline CDR1 is SGDLS and CDR2 YYNGEE. This CDR3 comprises 14 residues. The CDR3 nucleotides are TGTGCCAGCAGCACAAACGGGGGGAGCACTGAAGCTTTCTTT. Amino acids: CASSTNGGSTEAFF.

The CDR3 sequence: CASSSLGSPGDSSYEQYV. In DNA form, the CDR3 reads TGTGCCAGCAGTTCGTTGGGGTCACCGGGGGATAGTTCCTACGAGCAGTACGTC. The genes are TRBV28 and TRBJ2-7, with a weak D call TRBD2 (6 bases). The ends were cut back, 4 bases at V and 1 base at J, with 23 bases in the middle. The CDR3 consists of 18 residues. Germline CDR1 is MDHEN and CDR2 is SYDVKM.

The chain combines TRBV6-5 with TRBJ1-5; a possible D gene is TRBD1 (5 bases). CDR1 MNHEY and CDR2 SVGAGI come from the germline V gene. The CDR3 length is 14 residues. Trimming took off 5 bases at V and 6 bases at J, with 14 bases between the two ends. CDR3 bases: TGTGCCAGCAGTCGGGACCCCTCGGGTCAGCCCCAGCATTTT. Residues: CASSRDPSGQPQHF.

The rearrangement links TRBV5-1 to TRBJ1-1; D remains ambiguous. V was cut by 4 bases and J by 1 base, with 14 bases left in between. This CDR3 is 15 amino acids long. Germline V CDR1 and CDR2: SGHRS, YFSETQ. The CDR3: CASSLLGRENTEAFF. CDR3 nucleotides: TGCGCCAGCAGCCTACTCGGGAGGGAGAACACTGAAGCTTTCTTT.

Only a few counts were recorded for this clone. The rearrangement links TRBV9 to TRBJ2-1; D remains ambiguous. The germline V gene has CDR1 SGDLS and CDR2 YYNGEE. V lost 7 bases to trimming and J lost 5 bases, with 19 bases between them. The CDR3 has 15 residues. The CDR3 here is CASSSAPQSNNEQFF. Written as DNA, the CDR3 is TGTGCCAGCTCTTCGGCACCACAAAGCAACAATGAGCAGTTCTTC. The full variable domain, in which reference TRBV9 and TRBJ2-1 provide the parts outside the CDR3, is DSGVTQTPKHLITATGQRVTLRCSPRSGDLSVYWYQQSLDQGLQFLIQYYNGEERAKGNILERFSAQQFPDLHSELNLSSLELGDSALYFCASSSAPQSNNEQFFGPGTRLTVL.

The chain couples TRBV6-6 to TRBJ1-5; no clear D. The CDR3 runs to 12 residues. The germline CDR1 and CDR2 sequences are MNHNY and SVGAGI (reference sequence). The V and J ends lost 6 bases and 7 bases respectively, with 10 bases between them. The CDR3 bases are TGTGCCAGCAGCCCACATTTACAGCCCCAGCATTTT. Residues: CASSPHLQPQHF.

Only a few counts were recorded for this clone. J is TRBJ1-3 and V is TRBV3-1 (or the pseudogene TRBV3-2); tentatively, D is TRBD1 (6 bases). V dropped 6 bases and J dropped 1 base, with 16 bases sitting between them. CDR3 length: 16 residues. CDR1 and CDR2 (germline): LGHDT, YNNKEL (reference sequence). For the CDR3, the DNA is TGTGCCAGCAGGCACGGAGACAGGAATTCTGGAAACACCATATATTTT. Its translation is CASRHGDRNSGNTIYF.

The genes are TRBV11-2 and TRBJ2-7; D is tentatively TRBD1 or TRBD2 (5 bases each). The CDR3 runs to 14 residues. The V end lost 5 bases, the J end lost 3 bases, and 14 bases lay between the germline ends. Germline V gene lookup returns CDR1 SGHAT and CDR2 FQNNGV. CDR3 sequence reads: CASSRRDRYYEQYV. CDR3 DNA: TGTGCCAGCAGCCGCCGGGACCGTTACTACGAGCAGTACGTC.

Here the CDR3 reads CASSLRISRAFF. The CDR3 nucleotides are TGTGCCAGCAGCTTAAGGATTTCCCGAGCTTTCTTT. This sequence joins TRBV7-2 and TRBJ1-1; D gene uncertain. The CDR3 totals 12 residues. V lost 2 bases, J lost 10 bases, and 11 bases lay in between. Germline CDR1 SGHTA, CDR2 FQGNSA. The full variable domain, its missing parts supplied by reference TRBV7-2 and TRBJ1-1, is GAGVSQSPSNKVTEKGKDVELRCDPISGHTALYWYRQSLGQGLEFLIYFQGNSAPDKSGLPSDRFSAERTGGSVSTLTIQRTQQEDSAVYLCASSLRISRAFFGQGTRLTVV.

The J gene is TRBJ1-2, the V gene TRBV6-5; D call uncertain. Germline V gene data show CDR1 as MNHEY and CDR2 as SVGAGI. Trimming left V 7 bases short and J 5 bases short, with 14 bases between. The CDR3 consists of 13 residues. The CDR3 is CASIPQFGYGYTF. As DNA, the CDR3 is TGTGCCAGCATTCCGCAATTTGGGTATGGCTACACCTTC.

This clone has a single count. The chain recombines TRBV28 with TRBJ1-2; 8 bases match TRBD1. Per germline, CDR1 MDHEN and CDR2 SYDVKM. Losses at the gene ends were 6 bases for V and 4 bases for J; bases not matched to a gene: 4. The CDR3 contains 13 residues. The CDR3 sequence is CASSRTGPYGYTF. CDR3 coding DNA: TGTGCCAGCAGCCGGACAGGGCCCTATGGCTACACCTTC.

This rearrangement joins TRBV2 to TRBJ2-3; a weak D match, TRBD2 (5 bases). There are 15 residues in the CDR3. With 6 bases removed from V and 2 bases from J, the gap between germline ends came to 15 bases. In germline, CDR1 is SNHLY, CDR2 FYNNEI. The CDR3 sequence: CASSLERFTTDTQYF. Written as DNA, the CDR3 is TGTGCCAGCAGCCTAGAGCGGTTTACCACAGATACGCAGTATTTT.

This clone has a handful of counts. V is TRBV18 and J is TRBJ2-1, with 13 bases matching TRBD2. The CDR3 covers 17 residues. Losses at the gene ends were 3 bases for V and 9 bases for J; bases not matched to a gene: 11. Germline-derived CDR1 and CDR2 are KGHSH and LQKENI. CDR3 loop: CASSPAYRTSGGGEQFF. For the CDR3, the DNA is TGTGCCAGCTCACCCGCGTATAGGACTAGCGGGGGTGGTGAGCAGTTCTTC.